The entry that follows covers one T cell receptor (beta chain) sequence. The data originate from a study of blood T cell repertoires in COVID-19. The wider study: Italy, Spain and the United States were the sources of the convalescent and acute COVID-19 samples. From T cells, B-cell-depleted T cells, or PBMCs came the material, which was cDNA or gDNA.

Source study methods: Counts of nucleated cells, estimated from reference gene primer amplification, were obtained. Assay used: immunoSEQ multiplex PCR; TCRdb lists only in-frame clones, some missing. From that table come the V and J calls and clone size; the DNA was used to work out D and trimming. In the table there are roughly 120,000 clones, roughly 79% of which are singletons. Trimming cost V 3 bases and J 3 bases; bases outside gene matches: 2. The CDR3 spans 14 residues. CDR1 and CDR2 from the germline V gene are MRHNA and SNTAGT. This TCR came from a man in his 70s with acute or convalescent COVID-19. This chain uses TRBV6-4 with TRBJ2-3; 8 nucleotides line up with TRBD2. Sequencing was done on a sample of peripheral blood. DNA of the CDR3: TGTGCCAGCAGTGAAACTAGCGGAACAGATACGCAGTATTTT. Its translation is CASSETSGTDTQYF.